This T cell receptor (beta chain) originates from a study of vaccination and CD4 T cells after COVID-19. Overall study context: Post-COVID sampling occurred a median approximately 93 days after diagnosis (range 35 to 161). From HCoV-229E, HCoV-OC43, HCoV-NL63 and SARS-CoV-2, overlapping spike peptides were used to stimulate the cells.

With the Oncomine TCR Beta short-read assay, DNA from cultured CD4+ T cells was sequenced. In TCRdb, the PCR reads were re-called with MiXCR into one record per CDR3 protein. The sample yields around 12,000 distinct CDR3 sequences, 41% seen once. This clonotype has more than one count but fewer than ten. Its specificity is unknown. Between the trimmed V and J ends, which lost 7 bases and 2 bases, there was a span of 11 bases. The V gene's germline CDR1 is LNHDA and CDR2 SQIVND (reference sequence). This CDR3 has 13 amino acids. Treatment: roughly ten-day PBMC culture with coronavirus spike peptide pools or control peptides (ViraFEST assay). Positive PCR dates covered March to December 2020, before US Alpha, Beta and Delta variants.

Sequencing was performed on CD4+ T cells from blood, cultured in vitro, taken after SARS-CoV-2 vaccination. This sequence joins TRBV19 and TRBJ1-2, with D maybe TRBD1 (6 bases). This clonotype originated in a human donor who had recovered from COVID-19. CDR3 region: CASKDSPNYGYTF. CDR3 nucleotide sequence: TGTGCCAGTAAGGACAGCCCCAACTATGGCTACACCTTC.